Only one count was recorded for the clone carrying this TCR beta chain. Authors' analysis steps: How many nucleated cells were present was estimated from reference gene primer amplification. Produced via immunoSEQ multiplex PCR; TCRdb's table is partial and in-frame only. The V and J calls and clone size come from that table; D and trimming were worked out from the DNA. The data show about 70,000 clones, more than 85% seen once. The V end lost 6 bases, the J end lost 4 bases, and 18 bases lay between the germline ends. The CDR3 covers 15 residues. Germline V CDR1 and CDR2: SNHLY, FYNNEI. This specimen comes from a study of blood T cell repertoires in COVID-19.

The receptor's source is a man aged 50-60 years with COVID-19, enrolled during active disease. The rearrangement joins TRBV2 to TRBJ1-2; no firm D call. Input material: peripheral blood. CDR3 region: CASRTDGELTYGYTF. CDR3 sequence (DNA): TGTGCCAGCAGAACAGACGGGGAACTTACCTATGGCTACACCTTC.